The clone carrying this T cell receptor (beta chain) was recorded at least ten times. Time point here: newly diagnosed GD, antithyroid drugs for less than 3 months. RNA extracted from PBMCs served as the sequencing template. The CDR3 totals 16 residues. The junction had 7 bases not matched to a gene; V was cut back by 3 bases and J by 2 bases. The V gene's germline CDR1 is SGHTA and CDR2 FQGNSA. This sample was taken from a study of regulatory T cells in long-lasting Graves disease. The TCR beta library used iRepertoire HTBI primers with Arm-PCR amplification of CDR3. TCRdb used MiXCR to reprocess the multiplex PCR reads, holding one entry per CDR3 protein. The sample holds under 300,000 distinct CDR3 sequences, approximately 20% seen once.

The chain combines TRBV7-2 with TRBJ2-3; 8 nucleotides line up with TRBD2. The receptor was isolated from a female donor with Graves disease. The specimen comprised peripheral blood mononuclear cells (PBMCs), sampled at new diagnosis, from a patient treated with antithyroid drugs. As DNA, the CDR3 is TGTGCCAGCAGCTTGAAGGCGGGAGGTTTCACAGATACGCAGTATTTT. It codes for CASSLKAGGFTDTQYF.